This section outlines one T cell receptor (beta chain) sequence together with its context. The sample belongs to a study of technical replicates of blood from a handful of donors. TCRdb keeps only in-frame clones here, not all; method: immunoSEQ multiplex PCR. The sample shows about 81,000 clones, approximately 96% of them seen only once. Germline-derived CDR1 and CDR2 are KGHSH and LQKENI. Trimming removed 3 bases at V and 3 bases at J, with 9 bases between. The CDR3 has 14 residues. The chain is built from TRBV18 and TRBJ2-1, with a weak D call TRBD1 (6 bases). The sample comprised T cells isolated from PBMCs. The TCR was taken from a human donor in good health. CDR3 loop: CASSPGQYYNEQFF. DNA for the CDR3: TGTGCCAGCTCACCCGGACAGTACTACAATGAGCAGTTCTTC.